The sequence of this T cell receptor beta chain was determined in a study of regulatory T cells in long-lasting Graves disease. Study information: For a period under 3 months, newly diagnosed Graves' patients had taken antithyroid drugs. Points from the study as a whole: Relative to newly diagnosed Graves' patients, persistent ones had lower TCR diversity. Persistent cases favored TRBV28, TRBJ1-2 and TRBJ2-5.

Time point given: newly diagnosed GD, antithyroid drugs for less than 3 months. From PBMCs, RNA was extracted and then used to make the TCR library. As collected, the peripheral blood samples measured 7 to 9.5 milliliters each and went into EDTA tubes. This clonotype occurred many times. Its antigen is still unknown. There are 15 residues in the CDR3. Germline CDR1 and CDR2: SGHAT and FQNNGV. V lost 6 bases and J lost 4; bases outside the gene matches: 10. The TCR beta library used iRepertoire HTBI primers with Arm-PCR amplification of CDR3. One entry per CDR3 protein results from TCRdb running MiXCR on the multiplex PCR reads. This repertoire shows under 250,000 distinct CDR3 sequences, 20% found once; its top ten account for 14%.

The sequence came from a female donor with Graves disease. The rearrangement links TRBV11-2 to TRBJ2-3; TRBD1 matches 7 bases. This specimen consisted of peripheral blood mononuclear cells (PBMCs), obtained at new diagnosis, from a patient treated with antithyroid drugs. In DNA, the CDR3 is TGTGCCAGCAGTCGTTGGGGGACAGACCCAGATACGCAGTATTTT. Protein sequence: CASSRWGTDPDTQYF.